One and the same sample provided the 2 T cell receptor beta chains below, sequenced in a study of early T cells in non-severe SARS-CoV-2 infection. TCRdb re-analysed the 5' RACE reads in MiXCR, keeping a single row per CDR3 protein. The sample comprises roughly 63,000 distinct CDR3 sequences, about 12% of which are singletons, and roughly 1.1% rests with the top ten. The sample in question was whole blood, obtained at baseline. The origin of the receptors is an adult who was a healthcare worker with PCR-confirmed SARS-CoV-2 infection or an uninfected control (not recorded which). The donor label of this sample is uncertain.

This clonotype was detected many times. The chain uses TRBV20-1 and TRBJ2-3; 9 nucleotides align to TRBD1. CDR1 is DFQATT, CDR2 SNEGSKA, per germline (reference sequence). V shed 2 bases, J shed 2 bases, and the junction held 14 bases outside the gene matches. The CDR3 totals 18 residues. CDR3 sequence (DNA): TGCAGTGCTAGACCTTTTACAGGGGGCAACAGCTACACAGATACGCAGTATTTT. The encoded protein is CSARPFTGGNSYTDTQYF.

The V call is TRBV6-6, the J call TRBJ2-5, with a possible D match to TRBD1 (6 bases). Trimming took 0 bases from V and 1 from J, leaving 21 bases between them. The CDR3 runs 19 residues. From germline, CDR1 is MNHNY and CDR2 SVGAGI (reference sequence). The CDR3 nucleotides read TGTGCCAGCAGTTACTCGCCACTGACTCTACAGGGTAGCCAAGAGACCCAGTACTTC. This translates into CASSYSPLTLQGSQETQYF.